Included here is one TCR beta chain sequence, with context. Its antigen is not known. This entry comes from a study of cytomegalovirus exposure and HLA in healthy donors. Study observations and caveats: Later analysis demonstrated an association between a missense DCLRE1C variant and TCR beta V- and J-gene trimming. A list of roughly 160 TCR beta chains associated with cytomegalovirus was given. In a later analysis, a genetic analysis reported fewer productive-TCR N-insertions in an Asian-associated ancestry cluster than the cohort average.

This CDR3 is 15 amino acids long. V lost 7 bases to trimming and J lost 6 bases; unmatched junction nucleotides: 13. CDR1 and CDR2 (germline): SGHNT, YYREEE (reference sequence). Primers for the PCR totalled 60 Vbeta and 13 Jbeta. Clones were read by immunoSEQ multiplex PCR, and TCRdb kept only the in-frame ones, dropping some. The repertoire consists of 210,000 or so clones, with over 70% occurring once and the leading ten covering roughly 0.7%. Sequencing was done on a sample of PBMCs. The rearrangement links TRBV5-4 to TRBJ2-7, with 10 bases matching TRBD2. This clonotype was obtained from a boy aged 2 to 10 in good health and CMV-seronegative. CDR3 bases: TGTGCCAGCTCCCCCCAAGCGGGAGGGACTAGCGAGCAGTACTTC. It is translated as CASSPQAGGTSEQYF.